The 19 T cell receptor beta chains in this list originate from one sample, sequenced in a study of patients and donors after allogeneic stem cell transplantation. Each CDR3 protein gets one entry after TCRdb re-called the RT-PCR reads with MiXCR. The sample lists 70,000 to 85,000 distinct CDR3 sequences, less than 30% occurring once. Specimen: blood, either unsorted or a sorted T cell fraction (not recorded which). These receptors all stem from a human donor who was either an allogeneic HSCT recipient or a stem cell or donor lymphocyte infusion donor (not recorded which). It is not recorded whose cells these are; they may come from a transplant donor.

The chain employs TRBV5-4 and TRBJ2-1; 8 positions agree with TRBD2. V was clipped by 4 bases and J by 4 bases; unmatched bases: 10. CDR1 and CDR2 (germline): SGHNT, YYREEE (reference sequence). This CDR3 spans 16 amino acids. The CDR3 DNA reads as TGTGCCAGCAGCCCTTTGAGTAGCGGGGTGTACAATGAGCAGTTCTTC. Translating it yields CASSPLSSGVYNEQFF.

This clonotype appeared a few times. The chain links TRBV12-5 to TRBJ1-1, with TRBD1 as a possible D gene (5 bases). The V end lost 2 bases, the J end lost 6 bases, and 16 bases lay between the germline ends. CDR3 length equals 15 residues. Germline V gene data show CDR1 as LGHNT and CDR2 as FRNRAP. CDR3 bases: TGTGCTAGTGGTTTGCCAATGACAGCTGGATCTGAAGCTTTCTTT. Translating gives CASGLPMTAGSEAFF.

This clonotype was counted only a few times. CDR3 in amino acids: CASSDPGLAASNEQFF. DNA for the CDR3: TGTGCCAGCAGTGACCCGGGACTAGCGGCGAGCAATGAGCAGTTCTTC. The chain couples TRBV2 to TRBJ2-1; 11 bases align to TRBD2. Germline CDR1 is SNHLY and CDR2 is FYNNEI. J was trimmed by 6 bases and V by 3 bases; bases with no gene match: 7. CDR3 length: 16 residues.

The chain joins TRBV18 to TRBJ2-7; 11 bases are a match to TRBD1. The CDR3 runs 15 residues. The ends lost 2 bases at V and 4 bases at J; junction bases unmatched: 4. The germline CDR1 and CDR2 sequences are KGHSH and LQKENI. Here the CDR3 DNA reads TGTGCCAGCTCACCAGGGACAGGGGGTTTGTACGAGCAGTACTTC. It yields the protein CASSPGTGGLYEQYF. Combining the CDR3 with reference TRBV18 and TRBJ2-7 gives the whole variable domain NAGVMQNPRHLVRRRGQEARLRCSPMKGHSHVYWYRQLPEEGLKFMVYLQKENIIDESGMPKERFSAEFPKEGPSILRIQQVVRGDSAAYFCASSPGTGGLYEQYFGPGTRLTVT.

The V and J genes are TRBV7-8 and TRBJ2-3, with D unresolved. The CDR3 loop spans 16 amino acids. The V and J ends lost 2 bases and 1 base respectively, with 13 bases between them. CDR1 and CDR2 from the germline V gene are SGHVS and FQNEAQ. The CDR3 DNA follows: TGTGCCAGCAGCTTATTCGTCCGGGTTGGCACAGATACGCAGTATTTT. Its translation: CASSLFVRVGTDTQYF.

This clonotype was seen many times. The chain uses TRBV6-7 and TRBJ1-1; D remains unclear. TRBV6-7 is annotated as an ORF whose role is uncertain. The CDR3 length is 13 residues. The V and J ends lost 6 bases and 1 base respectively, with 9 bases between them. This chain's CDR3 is CASRMWGNTEAFF. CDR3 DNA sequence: TGTGCCAGCAGAATGTGGGGGAACACTGAAGCTTTCTTT.

The CDR3 coding sequence is TGCAGTGCTAGTGGTCAGACTAGCGGGGGATACAATGAGCAGTTCTTC. Protein: CSASGQTSGGYNEQFF. This sequence joins TRBV20-1 and TRBJ2-1; 12 positions agree with TRBD2. J gave up 4 bases and V 3 bases, and 7 bases lay outside the gene matches. Germline CDR1 reads DFQATT; CDR2 reads SNEGSKA (reference sequence). The CDR3 consists of 16 residues.

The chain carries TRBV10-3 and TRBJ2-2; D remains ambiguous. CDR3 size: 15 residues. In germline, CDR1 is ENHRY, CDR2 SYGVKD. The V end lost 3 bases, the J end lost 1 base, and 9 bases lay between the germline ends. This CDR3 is CAISDLVGNTGELFF. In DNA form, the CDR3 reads TGTGCCATCAGTGACCTCGTGGGGAACACCGGGGAGCTGTTTTTT.

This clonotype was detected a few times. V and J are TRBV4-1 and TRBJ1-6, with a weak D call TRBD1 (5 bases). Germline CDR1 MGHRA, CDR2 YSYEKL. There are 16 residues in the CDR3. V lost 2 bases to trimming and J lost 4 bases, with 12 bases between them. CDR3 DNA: TGCGCCAGCAGCCAAAGGGGTTGGGGGTATAATTCACCCCTCCACTTT. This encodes CASSQRGWGYNSPLHF.

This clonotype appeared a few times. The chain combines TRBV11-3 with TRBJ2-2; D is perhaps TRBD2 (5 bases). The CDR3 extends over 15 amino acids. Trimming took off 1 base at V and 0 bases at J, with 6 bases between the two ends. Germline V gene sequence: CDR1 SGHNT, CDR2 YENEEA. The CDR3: CASSLVGTNTGELFF. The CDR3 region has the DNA TGTGCCAGCAGCTTAGTCGGGACGAACACCGGGGAGCTGTTTTTT.

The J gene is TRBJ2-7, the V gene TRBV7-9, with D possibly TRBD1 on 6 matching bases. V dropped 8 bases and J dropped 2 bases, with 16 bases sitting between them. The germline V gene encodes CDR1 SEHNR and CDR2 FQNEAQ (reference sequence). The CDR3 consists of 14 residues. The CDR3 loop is CASDPWTAAYEQYF. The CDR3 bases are TGTGCCAGCGACCCCTGGACAGCCGCCTACGAGCAGTACTTC.

CDR3 sequence (DNA): TGCGCCAGCAGCTTTCCAGGGGAGAACACTGAAGCTTTCTTT. This encodes CASSFPGENTEAFF. This chain joins TRBV5-1 and TRBJ1-1, with a tentative D call TRBD1 (6 bases). With 2 bases removed from V and 1 base from J, the gap between germline ends came to 9 bases. Looked up from germline, CDR1 is SGHRS and CDR2 is YFSETQ. The CDR3 contains 14 residues.

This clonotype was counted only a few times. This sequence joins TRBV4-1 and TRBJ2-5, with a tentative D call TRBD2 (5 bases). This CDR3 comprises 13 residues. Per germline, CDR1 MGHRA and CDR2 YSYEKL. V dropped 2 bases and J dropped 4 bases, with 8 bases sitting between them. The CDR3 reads CASSQKGLETQYF. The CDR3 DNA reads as TGCGCCAGCAGCCAAAAAGGACTAGAGACCCAGTACTTC.

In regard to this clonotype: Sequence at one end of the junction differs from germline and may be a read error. The CDR3 coding sequence is TGTGCCAGCAGAACGGCCCTTGAGGAGTTCTTC. Encoded protein: CASRTALEEFF. The J gene is TRBJ2-1, the V gene TRBV27; no firm D call. The CDR3 totals 11 residues. Germline-derived CDR1 and CDR2 are MNHEY and SMNVEV (reference sequence).

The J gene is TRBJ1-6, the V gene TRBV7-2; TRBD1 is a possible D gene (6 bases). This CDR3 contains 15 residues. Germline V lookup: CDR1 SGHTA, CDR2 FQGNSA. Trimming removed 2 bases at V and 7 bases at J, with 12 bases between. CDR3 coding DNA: TGTGCCAGCAGCTTACGACAGGCAGGGAATTCACCCCTCCACTTT. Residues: CASSLRQAGNSPLHF.

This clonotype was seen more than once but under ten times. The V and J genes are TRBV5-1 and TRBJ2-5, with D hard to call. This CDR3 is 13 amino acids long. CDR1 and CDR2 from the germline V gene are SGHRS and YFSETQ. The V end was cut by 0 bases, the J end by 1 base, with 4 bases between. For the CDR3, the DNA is TGCGCCAGCAGCTTGGGAGTCCAAGAGACCCAGTACTTC. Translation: CASSLGVQETQYF. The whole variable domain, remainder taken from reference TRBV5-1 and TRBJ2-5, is KAGVTQTPRYLIKTRGQQVTLSCSPISGHRSVSWYQQTPGQGLQFLFEYFSETQRNKGNFPGRFSGRQFSNSRSEMNVSTLELGDSALYLCASSLGVQETQYFGPGTRLLVL.

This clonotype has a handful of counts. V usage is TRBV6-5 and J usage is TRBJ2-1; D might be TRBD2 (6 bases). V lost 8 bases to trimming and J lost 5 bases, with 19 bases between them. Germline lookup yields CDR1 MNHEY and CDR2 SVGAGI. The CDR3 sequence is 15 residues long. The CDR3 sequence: CASRSTSLGDNEQFF. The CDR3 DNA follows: TGTGCCAGCCGTTCCACTAGCTTGGGGGACAATGAGCAGTTCTTC.

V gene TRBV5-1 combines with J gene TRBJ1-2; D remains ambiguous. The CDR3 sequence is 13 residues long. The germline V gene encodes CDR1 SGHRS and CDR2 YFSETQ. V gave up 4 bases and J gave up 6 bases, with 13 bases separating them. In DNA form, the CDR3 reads TGCGCCAGCAGCCCCTGGACCCGGGATGGCTACACCTTC. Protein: CASSPWTRDGYTF.

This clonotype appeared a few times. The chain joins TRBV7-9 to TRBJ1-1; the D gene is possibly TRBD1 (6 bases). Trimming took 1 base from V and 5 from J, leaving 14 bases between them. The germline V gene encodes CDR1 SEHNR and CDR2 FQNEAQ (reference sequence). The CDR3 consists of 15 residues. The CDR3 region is CASSLVLAGDTEAFF. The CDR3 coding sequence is TGTGCCAGCAGCTTAGTCCTGGCAGGGGATACTGAAGCTTTCTTT.